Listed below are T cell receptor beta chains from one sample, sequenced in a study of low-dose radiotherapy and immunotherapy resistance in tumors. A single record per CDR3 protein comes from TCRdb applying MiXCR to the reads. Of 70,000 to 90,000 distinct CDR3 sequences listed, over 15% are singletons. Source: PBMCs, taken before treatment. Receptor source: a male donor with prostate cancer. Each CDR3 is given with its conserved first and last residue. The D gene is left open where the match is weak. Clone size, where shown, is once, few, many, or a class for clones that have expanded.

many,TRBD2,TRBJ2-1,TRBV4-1,CASSQDLWSGGGNEQFF,TGCGCCAGCAGCCAAGATCTATGGAGCGGGGGGGGGAATGAGCAGTTCTTC
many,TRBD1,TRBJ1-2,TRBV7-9,CASSPGTGVRYGYTF,TGTGCCAGCAGCCCCGGGACAGGGGTTCGCTATGGCTACACCTTC
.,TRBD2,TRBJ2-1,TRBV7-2,CASSLPSRKLAGGQSSYNEQFF,TGTGCCAGCAGCTTACCAAGTCGGAAACTAGCGGGGGGCCAGAGCTCCTACAATGAGCAGTTCTTC
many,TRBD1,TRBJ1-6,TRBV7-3,CASSPEPTGPTSPLHF,TGTGCCAGCAGCCCCGAGCCGACAGGGCCTACTTCACCCCTCCACTTT
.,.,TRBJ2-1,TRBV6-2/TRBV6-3,CASSPDFAQDNEQFF,TGTGCCAGCAGTCCTGACTTCGCCCAAGACAATGAGCAGTTCTTC
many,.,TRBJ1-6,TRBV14,CASSQDVGGSPLHF,TGTGCCAGCAGCCAAGATGTTGGAGGTTCACCCCTCCACTTT
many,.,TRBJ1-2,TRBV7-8,CASSLEQNYGYTF,TGTGCCAGCAGCTTAGAACAAAACTATGGCTACACCTTC
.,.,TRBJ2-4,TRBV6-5,CASIASLAKNIQYF,TGTGCCAGCATCGCCAGTCTAGCCAAAAACATTCAGTACTTC
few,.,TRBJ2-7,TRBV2,CAMPSRKVSYEQYF,TGTGCCATGCCCAGCCGGAAAGTCTCCTACGAGCAGTACTTC
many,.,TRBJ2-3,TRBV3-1,CASSQDSGDGDTQYF,TGTGCCAGCAGCCAAGATTCCGGGGATGGAGATACGCAGTATTTT
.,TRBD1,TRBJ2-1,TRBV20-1,CSARVDRDEQFF,TGCAGTGCTAGAGTCGACAGGGATGAGCAGTTCTTC
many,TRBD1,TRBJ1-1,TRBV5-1,CASSWGQGFTEAFF,TGCGCCAGCAGCTGGGGACAGGGCTTCACTGAAGCTTTCTTT
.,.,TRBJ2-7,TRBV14,CASSQVLGRYEQYF,TGTGCCAGCAGCCAAGTACTAGGACGATACGAGCAGTACTTC
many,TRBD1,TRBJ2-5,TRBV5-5,CASSLNDRGGETQYF,TGTGCCAGCAGCCTTAATGACAGGGGTGGGGAGACCCAGTACTTC
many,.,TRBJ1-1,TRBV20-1,CSAGAREAFF,TGCAGTGCGGGGGCCCGGGAGGCTTTCTTT
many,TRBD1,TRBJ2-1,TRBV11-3,CASSSRQGDSSYNEQFF,TGTGCCAGCAGCTCCCGACAGGGTGACAGCTCCTACAATGAGCAGTTCTTC
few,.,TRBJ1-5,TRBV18,CASSPQGKAGNQPQHF,TGTGCCAGCTCACCACAGGGGAAGGCAGGCAATCAGCCCCAGCATTTT
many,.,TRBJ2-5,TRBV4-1,CASSQEGHGLTSRSETQYF,TGCGCCAGCAGCCAAGAGGGGCACGGACTAACGTCCCGTTCGGAGACCCAGTACTTC
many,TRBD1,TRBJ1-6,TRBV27,CASSTTGTGWYNSPLHF,TGTGCCAGCAGTACCACCGGGACAGGGTGGTATAATTCACCCCTCCACTTT
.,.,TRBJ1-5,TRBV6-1,CATSVPGNGGNQPQHF,TGTGCCACCAGTGTCCCAGGGAACGGCGGCAATCAGCCCCAGCATTTT
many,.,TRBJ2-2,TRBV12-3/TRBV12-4,CASSLRLGGTGELFF,TGTGCCAGCAGTTTGCGGCTAGGGGGCACCGGGGAGCTGTTTTTT
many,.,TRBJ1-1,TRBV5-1,CASSARGWSDTEAFF,TGCGCCAGCAGCGCGCGGGGGTGGAGCGACACTGAAGCTTTCTTT
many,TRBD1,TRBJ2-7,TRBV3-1,CASSPSRDRGGEQYF,TGTGCCAGCAGCCCATCCCGGGACAGGGGTGGGGAGCAGTACTTC
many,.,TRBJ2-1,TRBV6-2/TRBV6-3,CASSRLDGNPGYNEQFF,TGTGCCAGCAGTCGTCTAGATGGGAATCCCGGCTACAATGAGCAGTTCTTC
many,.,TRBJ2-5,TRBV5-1,CASSFDRGETQYF,TGCGCCAGCAGCTTTGATCGAGGGGAGACCCAGTACTTC
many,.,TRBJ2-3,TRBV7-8,CASSQAAFDTDTQYF,TGTGCCAGCAGCCAAGCGGCGTTTGACACAGATACGCAGTATTTT
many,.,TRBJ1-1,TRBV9,CASSGGLRMNTEAFF,TGTGCCAGCAGCGGGGGACTTCGCATGAACACTGAAGCTTTCTTT
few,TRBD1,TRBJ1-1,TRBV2,CASRQGWGEAFF,TGTGCCAGCAGACAGGGGTGGGGTGAAGCTTTCTTT
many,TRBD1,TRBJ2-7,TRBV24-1,CATSDLPRDRPYEQYF,TGTGCCACCAGTGATTTGCCCCGGGACAGGCCATACGAGCAGTACTTC
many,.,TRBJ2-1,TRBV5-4,CASSLAGNNEQFF,TGTGCCAGCAGCTTGGCAGGCAACAATGAGCAGTTCTTC
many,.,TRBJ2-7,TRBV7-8,CASSLLVSREGKEYF,TGTGCCAGCAGCTTATTGGTTTCGCGTGAGGGGAAAGAGTACTTC
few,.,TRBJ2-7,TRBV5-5,CASSLGGPNEQYF,TGTGCCAGCAGCTTGGGAGGGCCCAACGAGCAGTACTTC
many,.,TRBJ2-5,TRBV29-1,CSVTRSETQYF,TGCAGCGTTACTAGGAGCGAGACCCAGTACTTC
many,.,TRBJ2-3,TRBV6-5,CASSLQGLFTDTQYF,TGTGCCAGCAGCCTACAGGGCCTCTTCACAGATACGCAGTATTTT
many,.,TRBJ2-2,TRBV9,CASNEGGGSGELFF,TGTGCCAGCAACGAAGGGGGAGGATCCGGGGAGCTGTTTTTT
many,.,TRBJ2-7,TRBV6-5,CASSYGKLTYEQYF,TGTGCCAGCAGTTACGGCAAACTTACCTACGAGCAGTACTTC
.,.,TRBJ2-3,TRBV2,CASHQGSWRTDTQYF,TGTGCCAGCCATCAGGGGAGTTGGCGCACAGATACGCAGTATTTT
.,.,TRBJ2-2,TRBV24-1,CATSDLPASGAPGELFF,TGTGCCACCAGTGATTTGCCCGCATCAGGGGCCCCCGGGGAGCTGTTTTTT
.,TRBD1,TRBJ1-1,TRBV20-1,CSASRTGVNTEAFF,TGCAGTGCTAGCCGGACAGGCGTGAACACTGAAGCTTTCTTT
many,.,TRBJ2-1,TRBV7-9,CASSLGGGASYNEQFF,TGTGCCAGCAGCTTAGGAGGGGGGGCCTCCTACAATGAGCAGTTCTTC
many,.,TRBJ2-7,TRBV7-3,CASSLNSGAYEQYF,TGTGCCAGCAGCTTAAACTCCGGGGCTTACGAGCAGTACTTC
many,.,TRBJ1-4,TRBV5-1,CASSLGGSEKLFF,TGCGCCAGCAGCTTGGGGGGCAGTGAAAAACTGTTTTTT